This T cell receptor beta chain was sequenced during a study of cytomegalovirus exposure and HLA in healthy donors. General observations from the study: Analysis was performed later, and it showed HLA-associated TCR beta chains to be more clonally expanded than equally common others. Association of a missense DCLRE1C variant with TCR beta V- and J-gene trimming was reported in a later analysis. HLA allele associations emerged for about 18,000 TCR beta sequences in a later analysis, at 0.05 false discovery rate.

In this sample, this clone turned up a few times. Its antigen is unknown. The V end was cut by 1 base, the J end by 3 bases, with 12 bases between. The CDR3 has 15 residues. Germline V CDR1 and CDR2: SGHTA, FQGNSA. PCR used 60 Vbeta primers and 13 Jbeta primers. The repertoire was sequenced with immunoSEQ multiplex PCR; TCRdb's copy has only in-frame clones and lacks some. The sample consists of over 150,000 clones, 77% of them appearing once. This TCR came from a woman in her 30s in good health and CMV-seropositive. Specimen: PBMCs. The J gene is TRBJ1-2, the V gene TRBV7-2, with TRBD1 as a possible D gene (5 bases). The CDR3, as DNA: TGTGCCAGCAGCTTAGAAGGGGCCAGGGACTATGGCTACACCTTC. Translated: CASSLEGARDYGYTF.